This T cell receptor beta chain was captured in a study of beta chain features in type 1 diabetes. Study outcomes and limitations: PCR might favor shorter templates, but any such skew would affect patients and controls equally. Moderately but significantly shorter TCRB CDR3s were found in Type 1 diabetes patients in all four CD4+ subsets.

Every isolated RNA sample was fully reverse transcribed, so sequencing captured expressed TCRB transcripts. Using immunoSEQ multiplex PCR, the repertoire was profiled, and TCRdb retains in-frame clones only, with some absent. The sample has about 150,000 clones; 9% to 12% are singletons. Trimming removed 0 bases at V and 7 bases at J, with 10 bases between. The CDR3 has 14 residues. Germline V CDR1 and CDR2: SGDLS, YYNGEE. This clone appeared a few times. Its antigen remains unidentified. Material for sequencing was central memory CD4+ T cells from blood. This chain joins TRBV9 and TRBJ2-2, with D perhaps TRBD2 (5 bases). This TCR derives from a man aged 25 to 45 with type 1 diabetes. CDR3 sequence: CASSVALEGGELFF. The CDR3 DNA follows: TGTGCCAGCAGCGTAGCCCTCGAGGGCGGGGAGCTGTTTTTT.